Shown below are 25 T cell receptor beta chains from a single sample sequenced in a study of T cell responses to AZD1222 COVID-19 vaccine. The assay was immunoSEQ multiplex PCR, and TCRdb's table has in-frame clones only and misses some. The sample carries over 100,000 clones, around 90% recorded once. Sample: peripheral blood, taken 28 days after the second AZD1222 dose. All receptors come from an adult who received the AZD1222 COVID-19 vaccine.

The gene calls are TRBV7-8 and TRBJ1-2, with D possibly being TRBD1 (5 bases). V lost 2 bases and J lost 7, with 11 bases in between. Germline lookup yields CDR1 SGHVS and CDR2 FQNEAQ. The CDR3 contains 13 residues. This CDR3 is CASSLRQLAGYTF. For the CDR3, the DNA is TGTGCCAGCAGCTTAAGACAGTTAGCTGGCTACACCTTC.

V is TRBV11-2 and J is TRBJ2-7; D ambiguous. Germline V CDR1 and CDR2: SGHAT, FQNNGV. Trimming left V 5 bases short and J 5 bases short, with 7 bases between. The CDR3 totals 11 residues. In nucleotides, the CDR3 is TGTGCCAGCAGCATCAAGGACGAGCAGTACTTC. This sequence encodes CASSIKDEQYF.

This chain joins TRBV19 and TRBJ1-1; no clear D. Germline CDR1 is LNHDA and CDR2 is SQIVND (reference sequence). With 6 bases removed from V and 6 bases from J, the gap between germline ends came to 14 bases. The CDR3 has 13 amino acids. The CDR3 nucleotides read TGTGCCAGTAGCCAACCCGGGCGGGCTGAAGCTTTCTTT. This gives the protein CASSQPGRAEAFF.

The V call is TRBV30, the J call TRBJ1-2, with D perhaps matching TRBD1 (6 bases). CDR1 and CDR2 from the germline V gene are GTSNPN and SVGIG (reference sequence). The CDR3 runs to 13 residues. V was cut by 2 bases and J by 2 bases, with 9 bases left in between. The CDR3 region has the DNA TGTGCCTGGAGTCCAGGGGCCAACTATGGCTACACCTTC. The encoded protein is CAWSPGANYGYTF.

The J gene is TRBJ1-2, the V gene TRBV11-2; maybe TRBD1 (6 bases). There are 14 residues in the CDR3. V lost 0 bases and J lost 8, with 13 bases in between. Per the germline V gene, CDR1 is SGHAT and CDR2 is FQNNGV. CDR3 sequence reads: CASSLDVGARGYTF. The CDR3 bases are TGTGCCAGCAGCTTAGATGTGGGGGCGCGGGGCTACACCTTC.

The V call is TRBV5-4, the J call TRBJ2-1; no reliable D call. There are 14 residues in the CDR3. CDR1 and CDR2 (germline): SGHNT, YYREEE (reference sequence). With 2 bases removed from V and 1 base from J, the gap between germline ends came to 7 bases. The CDR3: CASSFLGSYNEQFF. The CDR3 nucleotides read TGTGCCAGCAGCTTCTTGGGGTCCTACAATGAGCAGTTCTTC. The entire variable domain, with the rest obtained from reference TRBV5-4 and TRBJ2-1, is as follows: ETGVTQSPTHLIKTRGQQVTLRCSSQSGHNTVSWYQQALGQGPQFIFQYYREEENGRGNFPPRFSGLQFPNYSSELNVNALELDDSALYLCASSFLGSYNEQFFGPGTRLTVL.

The rearrangement uses TRBV5-1 and TRBJ2-5; 7 bases align to TRBD2. The CDR3 extends over 15 amino acids. With V trimmed by 2 bases and J by 0 bases, 4 bases remained unmatched. Germline lookup yields CDR1 SGHRS and CDR2 YFSETQ. The CDR3 reads CASSFGGDYQETQYF. In DNA form, the CDR3 reads TGCGCCAGCAGCTTTGGGGGGGATTACCAAGAGACCCAGTACTTC.

The V and J genes are TRBV12-3 or TRBV12-4 and TRBJ1-2; maybe TRBD1 (5 bases). The CDR3 is made up of 13 amino acids. V was clipped by 5 bases and J by 6 bases, with 13 bases between them. CDR3: CASSGTYPDGYTF. DNA for the CDR3: TGTGCCAGCAGTGGGACCTACCCGGATGGCTACACCTTC.

The rearrangement links TRBV27 to TRBJ2-1, with TRBD2 as a possible D gene (5 bases). V lost 4 bases, J lost 8 bases, and 12 bases lay in between. Germline V gene lookup returns CDR1 MNHEY and CDR2 SMNVEV (reference sequence). The CDR3 is 13 amino acids. CDR3 DNA: TGTGCCAGCAGTTCTCACGGACTGGATGAGCAGTTCTTC. Its protein product is CASSSHGLDEQFF.

The chain links TRBV29-1 to TRBJ1-4; D gene unclear. The CDR3 loop spans 15 amino acids. V gave up 5 bases and J gave up 0 bases, with 13 bases separating them. Germline values: CDR1 SQVTM, CDR2 ANQGSEA. The CDR3 loop reads CSVRRDGATNEKLFF. CDR3 bases: TGCAGCGTTCGCCGTGATGGGGCAACTAATGAAAAACTGTTTTTT.

The rearrangement joins TRBV12-3 or TRBV12-4 to TRBJ2-2, with unresolved D. V lost 9 bases, J lost 3 bases, and 11 bases lay in between. This CDR3 is 13 amino acids long. The CDR3 DNA reads TGTGCCAGTAGCAGGTTTTACACCGGGGAGCTGTTTTTT. This translates into CASSRFYTGELFF.

The chain couples TRBV19 to TRBJ1-6, with D perhaps matching TRBD1 (6 bases). This CDR3 is built from 17 residues. The germline V gene has CDR1 LNHDA and CDR2 SQIVND (reference sequence). V was trimmed by 11 bases and J by 5 bases, leaving 25 bases between them. The CDR3 loop reads CAASSNRGTLNNSPLHF. The CDR3 DNA is TGTGCCGCCAGTAGTAATAGAGGGACACTAAATAATTCACCCCTCCACTTT.

The V gene is TRBV19, the J gene TRBJ1-4; D not certain. In germline, CDR1 is LNHDA, CDR2 SQIVND (reference sequence). Trimming took off 7 bases at V and 10 bases at J, with 16 bases between the two ends. The CDR3 length is 13 residues. CDR3 residues: CASTGPGEGKLFF. The CDR3 DNA reads as TGTGCCAGTACCGGACCGGGAGAGGGAAAACTGTTTTTT. The full variable domain, its missing parts supplied by reference TRBV19 and TRBJ1-4, is DGGITQSPKYLFRKEGQNVTLSCEQNLNHDAMYWYRQDPGQGLRLIYYSQIVNDFQKGDIAEGYSVSREKKESFPLTVTSAQKNPTAFYLCASTGPGEGKLFFGSGTQLSVL.

The chain uses TRBV14 and TRBJ2-4; 7 bases align to TRBD2. In germline, CDR1 is SGHDN, CDR2 FVKESK. The CDR3 has 16 amino acids. V trimming: 1 base; J trimming: 0 bases; junction bases outside the gene matches: 3. The DNA for the CDR3 is TGTGCCAGCAGCCAAGCGGGGGGACTAGCCAAAAACATTCAGTACTTC. As protein: CASSQAGGLAKNIQYF.

Only one count was recorded for this clone. The chain joins TRBV5-1 to TRBJ2-7, with 8 nucleotides matching TRBD2. This CDR3 has 14 residues. V lost 0 bases and J lost 4; bases outside the gene matches: 3. Germline CDR1 SGHRS, CDR2 YFSETQ. Here the CDR3 reads CASSLASGGYEQYF. The DNA for the CDR3 is TGCGCCAGCAGCTTGGCCAGCGGGGGATACGAGCAGTACTTC. Full variable domain (outside the CDR3, taken from reference TRBV5-1 and TRBJ2-7): KAGVTQTPRYLIKTRGQQVTLSCSPISGHRSVSWYQQTPGQGLQFLFEYFSETQRNKGNFPGRFSGRQFSNSRSEMNVSTLELGDSALYLCASSLASGGYEQYFGPGTRLTVT.

The chain couples TRBV7-6 to TRBJ1-1, with 9 bases that match TRBD1. This CDR3 region has 17 residues. Germline V lookup: CDR1 SGHVS, CDR2 FNYEAQ. After removal of 2 bases from V and 3 bases from J, the junction contained 10 bases not matched to a gene. The CDR3 bases are TGTGCCAGCAGCTTACCAGGACAGGGGCCTTTGGACACTGAAGCTTTCTTT. Its translation: CASSLPGQGPLDTEAFF.

This chain joins TRBV30 and TRBJ1-6; the D is unclear. Germline V lookup: CDR1 GTSNPN, CDR2 SVGIG (reference sequence). This CDR3 has 14 amino acids. The V end was cut by 7 bases, the J end by 2 bases, with 12 bases between. CDR3 loop: CALAGGPYNSPLHF. CDR3 sequence (DNA): TGTGCCTTAGCAGGAGGCCCCTATAATTCACCCCTCCACTTT.

CDR3 sequence reads: CASTPRGDTGELFF. CDR3 in DNA: TGTGCCAGCACCCCCCGGGGGGACACCGGGGAGCTGTTTTTT. This sequence joins TRBV6-2 or TRBV6-3 and TRBJ2-2, with TRBD2 matching 7 bases. The CDR3 has 14 residues. The germline V gene has CDR1 MNHEY and CDR2 SVGEGT. The trim removed 7 bases at V and 3 bases at J, leaving 5 bases unmatched.

CDR3: CASSPFRQKSTDTQYF. DNA for the CDR3: TGTGCCAGCAGCCCTTTCAGGCAAAAAAGCACAGATACGCAGTATTTT. The chain couples TRBV7-8 to TRBJ2-3, with no clear D. V lost 5 bases and J 0 bases, leaving 15 bases between the germline ends. Germline CDR1 reads SGHVS; CDR2 reads FQNEAQ. There are 16 residues in the CDR3.

Only a few counts were recorded for this clone. This rearrangement joins TRBV19 to TRBJ1-1; D unresolved. The V end was cut by 7 bases, the J end by 2 bases, with 14 bases between. This CDR3 region has 14 residues. Germline-derived CDR1 and CDR2 are LNHDA and SQIVND (reference sequence). Here the CDR3 DNA reads TGTGCCAGTATCCGGCGAGGAGGTAACACTGAAGCTTTCTTT. Encoded protein: CASIRRGGNTEAFF.

This chain connects TRBV7-6 to TRBJ2-3; 11 bases fit TRBD1. Germline-derived CDR1 and CDR2 are SGHVS and FNYEAQ. The junction had 4 bases not matched to a gene; V was cut back by 1 base and J by 1 base. This CDR3 is built from 17 residues. In DNA form, the CDR3 reads TGTGCCAGCAGCTTAGATGGGACAGGGGGTGGCACAGATACGCAGTATTTT. Translated, it gives CASSLDGTGGGTDTQYF.

The gene calls are TRBV15 and TRBJ1-3, with D possibly being TRBD1 (5 bases). The CDR3 spans 14 residues. Germline V lookup: CDR1 LNHNV, CDR2 YYDKDF (reference sequence). Trimming pared 5 bases from V and 0 bases from J, leaving 8 bases between. The CDR3 region is CATSGGISGNTIYF. The CDR3 nucleotides are TGTGCCACCAGCGGGGGAATCTCTGGAAACACCATATATTTT.

This clone appeared a few times. V gene TRBV6-2 or TRBV6-3 combines with J gene TRBJ2-7; weak D call: TRBD2 (5 bases). The V and J ends lost 4 bases and 0 bases respectively, with 16 bases between them. The CDR3 is 16 residues long. Per the germline V gene, CDR1 is MNHEY and CDR2 is SVGEGT. The CDR3 DNA sequence: TGTGCCAGCAGTTTCATAGCGACTCTGAGCTCCTACGAGCAGTACTTC. Its translation: CASSFIATLSSYEQYF.

The gene calls are TRBV11-2 and TRBJ2-2; D is tentatively TRBD1 or TRBD2 (6 bases each). Per the germline V gene, CDR1 is SGHAT and CDR2 is FQNNGV. V was trimmed by 1 base and J by 0 bases, leaving 9 bases between them. This CDR3 comprises 16 residues. CDR3 in amino acids: CASSLVGGPNTGELFF. In DNA form, the CDR3 reads TGTGCCAGCAGCTTAGTGGGGGGCCCGAACACCGGGGAGCTGTTTTTT.

In this sample, this clone turned up once. This chain joins TRBV28 and TRBJ2-2, with no clear D. In germline, CDR1 is MDHEN, CDR2 SYDVKM. The V and J ends lost 3 bases and 5 bases respectively, with 4 bases between them. This CDR3 is built from 12 residues. This CDR3 is CASSLQTGELFF. CDR3 nucleotide sequence: TGTGCCAGCAGTTTGCAAACCGGGGAGCTGTTTTTT.